Each of the 9 T cell receptor beta chains below was sequenced from the same sample in a study of vaccination effects on CD4 cells after COVID-19. The antigens these receptors bind are not known. ViraFEST expansion of antigen-specific CD4+ T cells with viral peptide pools preceded sequencing. Following 10 days of culture, CD4+ T cells were isolated. PCR confirmed that the person was infected with SARS-CoV-2 between March and December 2020. TCRdb's table, derived via immunoSEQ multiplex PCR, lists solely in-frame clones and lacks some. The table has approximately 28,000 clones, around 82% seen once. The sequencing used CD4+ T cells from PBMCs cultured with HCoV-NL63 spike peptides, collected before COVID-19 vaccination. The receptors originated from a human donor who had a prior SARS-CoV-2 infection.

The V call is TRBV7-2, the J call TRBJ2-3, with 10 bases aligning to TRBD2. The germline gives CDR1 SGHTA, CDR2 FQGNSA. Trimming at V came to 1 base and at J to 6 bases, leaving 7 bases not matched to a gene. The CDR3 totals 16 residues. The CDR3 protein is CASSLVVAGGVDTQYF. In nucleotides, the CDR3 is TGTGCCAGCAGCTTAGTTGTAGCGGGAGGCGTGGATACGCAGTATTTT.

This chain joins TRBV19 and TRBJ2-2, with 9 bases aligning to TRBD1. Germline values: CDR1 LNHDA, CDR2 SQIVND (reference sequence). This CDR3 is built from 13 residues. J gave up 6 bases and V 9 bases, and 5 bases lay outside the gene matches. The CDR3 DNA reads TGTGCCAGCGGGACAGGGTCGGCCGGGGAGCTGTTTTTT. Its translation: CASGTGSAGELFF.

This chain connects TRBV15 to TRBJ1-1; D is undetermined. The V and J ends lost 0 bases and 3 bases respectively, with 5 bases between them. Germline CDR1 reads LNHNV; CDR2 reads YYDKDF (reference sequence). The CDR3 extends over 13 amino acids. The CDR3, as DNA: TGTGCCACCAGCAGAGACCCCGACACTGAAGCTTTCTTT. Encoded protein: CATSRDPDTEAFF.

The chain uses TRBV30 and TRBJ1-6; no definite D call. CDR3 length equals 12 residues. Trimming took off 0 bases at V and 7 bases at J, with 4 bases between the two ends. CDR1 is GTSNPN, CDR2 SVGIG, per germline (reference sequence). CDR3 loop: CAWSVGNSPLHF. As DNA, the CDR3 is TGTGCCTGGAGTGTGGGAAATTCACCCCTCCACTTT.

V usage is TRBV18 and J usage is TRBJ2-2; 7 nucleotides match TRBD2. V shed 4 bases, J shed 4 bases, and the junction held 9 bases outside the gene matches. In germline, CDR1 is KGHSH, CDR2 LQKENI. This CDR3 region has 16 residues. This chain's CDR3 is CASSLSGTIITGELFF. CDR3 coding DNA: TGTGCCAGCTCACTATCCGGGACTATAATCACCGGGGAGCTGTTTTTT.

This sequence joins TRBV5-1 and TRBJ2-5, with 7 bases identical to TRBD2. The J segment lost 0 bases and the V segment lost 2 bases, leaving 1 base of the junction unmatched. The CDR3 has 14 residues. CDR1 is SGHRS and CDR2 is YFSETQ in the germline V gene. The CDR3 region has the DNA TGCGCCAGCAGCTTTGGGACTAACCAAGAGACCCAGTACTTC. Translation: CASSFGTNQETQYF.

The chain carries TRBV5-1 and TRBJ2-3; D uncertain. Germline lookup yields CDR1 SGHRS and CDR2 YFSETQ. This CDR3 spans 15 amino acids. Trimming shortened V by 0 bases and J by 6 bases, and 14 bases separated the two germline ends. The DNA for the CDR3 is TGCGCCAGCAGCTTGGGAGCCGTGAGAGTCGATACGCAGTATTTT. The encoded protein is CASSLGAVRVDTQYF.

The rearrangement links TRBV5-5 to TRBJ1-6, with a weak D call TRBD1 (5 bases). CDR1 is SGHKS and CDR2 is YYEKEE in the germline V gene (reference sequence). The ends were cut back, 5 bases at V and 8 bases at J, with 11 bases in the middle. The CDR3 runs to 13 residues. The CDR3 DNA sequence: TGTGCCAGCAGGGGGACGGAGCATTCACCCCTCCACTTT. It yields the protein CASRGTEHSPLHF.

The chain combines TRBV28 with TRBJ2-7, with 7 bases aligning to TRBD1. CDR3 length equals 13 residues. Trimming at V came to 6 bases and at J to 2 bases, leaving 4 bases not matched to a gene. The germline gives CDR1 MDHEN, CDR2 SYDVKM. This CDR3 reads CASRHRGTYEQYF. CDR3 nucleotide sequence: TGTGCCAGCAGGCACAGGGGAACCTACGAGCAGTACTTC.